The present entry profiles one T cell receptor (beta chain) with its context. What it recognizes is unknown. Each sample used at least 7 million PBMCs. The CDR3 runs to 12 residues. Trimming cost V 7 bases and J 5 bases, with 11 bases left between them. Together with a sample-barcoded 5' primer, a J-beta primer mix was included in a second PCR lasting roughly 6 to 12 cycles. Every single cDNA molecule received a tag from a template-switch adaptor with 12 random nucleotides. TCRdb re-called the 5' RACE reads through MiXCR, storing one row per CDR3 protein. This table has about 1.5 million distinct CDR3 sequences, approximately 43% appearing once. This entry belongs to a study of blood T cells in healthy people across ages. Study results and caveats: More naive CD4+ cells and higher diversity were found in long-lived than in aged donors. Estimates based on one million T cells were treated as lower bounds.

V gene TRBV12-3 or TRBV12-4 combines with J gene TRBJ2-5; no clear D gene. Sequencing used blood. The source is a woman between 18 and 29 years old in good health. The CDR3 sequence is CASIYVLETQYF. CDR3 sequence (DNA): TGTGCCAGCATTTACGTCCTGGAGACCCAGTACTTC.